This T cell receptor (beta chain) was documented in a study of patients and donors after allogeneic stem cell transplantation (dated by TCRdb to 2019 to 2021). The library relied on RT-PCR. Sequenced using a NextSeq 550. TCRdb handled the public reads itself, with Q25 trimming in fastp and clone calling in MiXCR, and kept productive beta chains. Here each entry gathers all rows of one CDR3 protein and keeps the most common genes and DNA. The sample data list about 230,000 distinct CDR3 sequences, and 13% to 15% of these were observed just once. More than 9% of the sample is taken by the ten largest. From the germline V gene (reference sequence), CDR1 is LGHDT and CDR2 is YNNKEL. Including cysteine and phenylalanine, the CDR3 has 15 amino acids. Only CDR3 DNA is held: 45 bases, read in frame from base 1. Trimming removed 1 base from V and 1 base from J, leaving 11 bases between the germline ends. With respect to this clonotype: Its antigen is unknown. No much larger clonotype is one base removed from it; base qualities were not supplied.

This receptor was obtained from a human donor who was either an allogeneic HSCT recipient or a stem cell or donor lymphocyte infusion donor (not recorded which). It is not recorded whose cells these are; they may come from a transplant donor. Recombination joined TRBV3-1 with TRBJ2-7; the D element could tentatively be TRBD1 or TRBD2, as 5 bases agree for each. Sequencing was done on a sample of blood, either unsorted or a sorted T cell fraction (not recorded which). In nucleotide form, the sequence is TGTGCCAGCAGCCAAGGGCGAGGGGTGTCCTACGAGCAGTACTTC. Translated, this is CASSQGRGVSYEQYF.